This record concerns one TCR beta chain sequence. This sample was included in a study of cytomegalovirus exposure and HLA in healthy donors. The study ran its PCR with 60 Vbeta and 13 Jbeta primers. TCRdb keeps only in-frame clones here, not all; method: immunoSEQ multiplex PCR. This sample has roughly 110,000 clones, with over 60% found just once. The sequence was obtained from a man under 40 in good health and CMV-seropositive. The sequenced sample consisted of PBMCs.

This CDR3 is CASSAGQGRVEAFF. The CDR3 DNA reads as TGCGCCAGCAGCGCGGGACAGGGAAGAGTTGAAGCTTTCTTT. V gene TRBV5-1 combines with J gene TRBJ1-1, with 9 bases that match TRBD1. This CDR3 spans 14 amino acids. After removal of 4 bases from V and 7 bases from J, the junction contained 8 bases not matched to a gene. Germline V gene data show CDR1 as SGHRS and CDR2 as YFSETQ.